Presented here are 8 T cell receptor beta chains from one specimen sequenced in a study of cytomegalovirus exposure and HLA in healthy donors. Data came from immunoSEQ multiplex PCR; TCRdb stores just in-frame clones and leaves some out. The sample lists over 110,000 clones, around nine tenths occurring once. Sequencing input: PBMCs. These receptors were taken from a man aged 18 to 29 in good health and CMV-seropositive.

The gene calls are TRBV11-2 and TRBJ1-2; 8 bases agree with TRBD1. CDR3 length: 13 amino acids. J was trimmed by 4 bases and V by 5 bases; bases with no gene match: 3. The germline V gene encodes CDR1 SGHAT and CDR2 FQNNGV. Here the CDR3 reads CASSRGQVYGYTF. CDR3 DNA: TGTGCCAGCAGCCGGGGACAGGTCTATGGCTACACCTTC.

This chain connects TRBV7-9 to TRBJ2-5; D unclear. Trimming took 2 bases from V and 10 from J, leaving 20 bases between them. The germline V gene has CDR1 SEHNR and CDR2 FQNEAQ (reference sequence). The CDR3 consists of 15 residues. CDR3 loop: CASSLWSYPGEDQYF. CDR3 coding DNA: TGTGCCAGCAGCTTATGGTCCTACCCGGGTGAAGACCAGTACTTC.

CDR3 loop: CASSQPDRGMISTGELFF. The CDR3 DNA reads as TGCGCCAGCAGCCAACCGGACAGGGGAATGATAAGCACCGGGGAGCTGTTTTTT. The chain uses TRBV5-1 and TRBJ2-2, with TRBD1 matching over 9 bases. The ends lost 4 bases at V and 4 bases at J; junction bases unmatched: 14. Germline CDR1 SGHRS, CDR2 YFSETQ. The CDR3 covers 18 residues.

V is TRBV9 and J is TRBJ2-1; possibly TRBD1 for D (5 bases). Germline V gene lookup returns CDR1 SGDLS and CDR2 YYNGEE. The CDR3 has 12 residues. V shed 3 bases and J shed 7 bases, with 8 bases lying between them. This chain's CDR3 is CASSGQGNEQFF. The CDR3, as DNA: TGTGCCAGCAGCGGCCAGGGAAATGAGCAGTTCTTC.

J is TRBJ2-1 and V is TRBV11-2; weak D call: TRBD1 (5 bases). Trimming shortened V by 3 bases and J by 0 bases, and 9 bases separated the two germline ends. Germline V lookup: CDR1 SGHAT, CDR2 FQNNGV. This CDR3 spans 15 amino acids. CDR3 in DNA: TGTGCCAGCAGCTTCAGGGTCAGCTCCTACAATGAGCAGTTCTTC. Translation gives CASSFRVSSYNEQFF.

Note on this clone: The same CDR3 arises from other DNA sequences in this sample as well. CDR3 protein: CASSDRGVTDTQYF. DNA of the CDR3: TGTGCCAGCAGTGACAGGGGGGTGACAGATACGCAGTATTTT. The V gene is TRBV6-1, the J gene TRBJ2-3; possible D gene TRBD1, 7 bases. This CDR3 is built from 14 residues. Trimming took off 3 bases at V and 3 bases at J, with 10 bases between the two ends. Germline CDR1 MNHNS, CDR2 SASEGT.

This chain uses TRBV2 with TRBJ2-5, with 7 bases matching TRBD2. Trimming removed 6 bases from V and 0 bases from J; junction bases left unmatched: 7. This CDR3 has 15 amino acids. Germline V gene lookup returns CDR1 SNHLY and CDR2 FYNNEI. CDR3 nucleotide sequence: TGTGCCAGCAGAAGGGAGGGGTCGTACCAAGAGACCCAGTACTTC. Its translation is CASRREGSYQETQYF.

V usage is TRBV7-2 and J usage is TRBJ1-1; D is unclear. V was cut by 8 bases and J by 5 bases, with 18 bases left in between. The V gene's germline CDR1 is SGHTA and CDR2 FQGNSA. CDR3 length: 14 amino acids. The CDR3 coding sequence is TGTGCCAGCGGGCAGACTATATTGGCGACTGAAGCTTTCTTT. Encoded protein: CASGQTILATEAFF.